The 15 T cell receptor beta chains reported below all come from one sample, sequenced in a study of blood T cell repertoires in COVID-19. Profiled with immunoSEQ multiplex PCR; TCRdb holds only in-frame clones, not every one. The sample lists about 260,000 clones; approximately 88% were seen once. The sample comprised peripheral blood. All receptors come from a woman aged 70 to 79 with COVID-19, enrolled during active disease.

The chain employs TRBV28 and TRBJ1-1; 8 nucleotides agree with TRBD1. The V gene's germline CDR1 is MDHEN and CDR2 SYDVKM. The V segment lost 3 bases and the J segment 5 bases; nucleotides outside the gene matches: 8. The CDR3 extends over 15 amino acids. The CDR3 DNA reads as TGTGCCAGCAGTTTTGGGCCAGGGGGCCGGACTGAAGCTTTCTTT. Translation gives CASSFGPGGRTEAFF.

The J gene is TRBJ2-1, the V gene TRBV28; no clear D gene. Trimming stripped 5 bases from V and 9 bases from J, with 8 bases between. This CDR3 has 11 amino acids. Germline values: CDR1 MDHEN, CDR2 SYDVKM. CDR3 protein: CASSPNFEQFF. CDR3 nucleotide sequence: TGTGCCAGCAGTCCAAATTTTGAGCAGTTCTTC.

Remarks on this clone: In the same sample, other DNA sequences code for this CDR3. This CDR3 is CASSLRGGRAYNEQFF. The CDR3 DNA follows: TGTGCCAGCAGCTTAAGAGGCGGGAGGGCCTACAATGAGCAGTTCTTC. The chain couples TRBV11-2 to TRBJ2-1, with 9 bases fitting TRBD2. The CDR3 runs to 16 residues. V lost 2 bases and J lost 2; bases outside the gene matches: 4. The germline CDR1 and CDR2 sequences are SGHAT and FQNNGV. Looking up the rest from reference TRBV11-2 and TRBJ2-1 gives the full variable domain: EAGVAQSPRYKIIEKRQSVAFWCNPISGHATLYWYQQILGQGPKLLIQFQNNGVVDDSQLPKDRFSAERLKGVDSTLKIQPAKLEDSAVYLCASSLRGGRAYNEQFFGPGTRLTVL.

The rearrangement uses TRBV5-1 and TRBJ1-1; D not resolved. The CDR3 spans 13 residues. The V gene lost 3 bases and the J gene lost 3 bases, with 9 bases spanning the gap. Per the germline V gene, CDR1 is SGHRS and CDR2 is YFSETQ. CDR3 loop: CASSSQMDTEAFF. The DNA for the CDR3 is TGCGCCAGCAGCTCCCAGATGGACACTGAAGCTTTCTTT.

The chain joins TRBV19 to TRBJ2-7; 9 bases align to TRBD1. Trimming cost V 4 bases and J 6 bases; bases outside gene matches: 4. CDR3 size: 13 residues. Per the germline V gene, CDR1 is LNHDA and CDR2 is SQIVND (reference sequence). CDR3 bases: TGTGCCAGTAGTAAGGGACAGGGAGGCGAGCAGTACTTC. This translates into CASSKGQGGEQYF.

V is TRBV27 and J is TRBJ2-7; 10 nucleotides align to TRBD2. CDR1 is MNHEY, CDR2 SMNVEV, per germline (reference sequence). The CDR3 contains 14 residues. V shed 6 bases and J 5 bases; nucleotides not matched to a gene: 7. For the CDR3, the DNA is TGTGCCAGCAGGCAAGCGGGAGGGCCCCACGAGCAGTACTTC. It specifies CASRQAGGPHEQYF.

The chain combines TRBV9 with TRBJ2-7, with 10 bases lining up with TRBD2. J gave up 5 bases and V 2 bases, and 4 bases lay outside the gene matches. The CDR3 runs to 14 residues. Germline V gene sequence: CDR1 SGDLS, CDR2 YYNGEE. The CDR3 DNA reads TGTGCCAGCAGCGTCCTAGCGGGAGTGGACGAGCAGTACTTC. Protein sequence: CASSVLAGVDEQYF.

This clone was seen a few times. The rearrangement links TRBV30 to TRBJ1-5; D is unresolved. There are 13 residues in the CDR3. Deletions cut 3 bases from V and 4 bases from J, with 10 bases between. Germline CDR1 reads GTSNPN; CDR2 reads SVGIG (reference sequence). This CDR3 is CAWSPERNQPQHF. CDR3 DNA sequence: TGTGCCTGGAGCCCTGAGAGGAATCAGCCCCAGCATTTT. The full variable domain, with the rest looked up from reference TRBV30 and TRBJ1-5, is SQTIHQWPATLVQPVGSPLSLECTVEGTSNPNLYWYRQAAGRGLQLLFYSVGIGQISSEVPQNLSASRPQDRQFILSSKKLLLSDSGFYLCAWSPERNQPQHFGDGTRLSIL.

Here the CDR3 DNA reads TGTGCCAGCAGCCAAGAGCGGGCGCAGTACTTC. This translates into CASSQERAQYF. The chain uses TRBV3-1 (or the pseudogene TRBV3-2) and TRBJ2-7, with D maybe TRBD2 (5 bases). Between the trimmed V and J ends, which lost 0 bases and 9 bases, there was a span of 6 bases. CDR1 is LGHDT and CDR2 is YNNKEL in the germline V gene (reference sequence). The CDR3 totals 11 residues.

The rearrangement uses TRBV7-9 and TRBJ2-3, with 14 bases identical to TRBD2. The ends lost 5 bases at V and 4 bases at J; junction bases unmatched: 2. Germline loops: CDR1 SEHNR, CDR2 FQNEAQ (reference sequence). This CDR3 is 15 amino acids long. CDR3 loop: CASSKGLAGADTQYF. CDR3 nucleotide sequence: TGTGCCAGCAGCAAGGGACTAGCGGGAGCAGATACGCAGTATTTT. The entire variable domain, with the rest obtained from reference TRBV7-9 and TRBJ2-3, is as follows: DTGVSQNPRHKITKRGQNVTFRCDPISEHNRLYWYRQTLGQGPEFLTYFQNEAQLEKSRLLSDRFSAERPKGSFSTLEIQRTEQGDSAMYLCASSKGLAGADTQYFGPGTRLTVL.

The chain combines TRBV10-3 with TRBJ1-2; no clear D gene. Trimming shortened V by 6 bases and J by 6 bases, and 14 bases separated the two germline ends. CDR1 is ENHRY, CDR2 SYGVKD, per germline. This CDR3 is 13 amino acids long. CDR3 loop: CAIRTDVRDGYTF. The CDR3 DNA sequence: TGTGCCATCAGGACCGACGTTCGGGATGGCTACACCTTC.

The CDR3 is CASSYSGLTDTQYF. The CDR3 coding sequence is TGTGCCAGCAGCTATAGCGGCCTCACAGATACGCAGTATTTT. The chain has TRBV7-2 and TRBJ2-3, with D possibly TRBD2 on 6 matching bases. Germline lookup yields CDR1 SGHTA and CDR2 FQGNSA. The length of the CDR3 is 14 residues. Trimming removed 4 bases at V and 2 bases at J, with 10 bases between. The variable domain in full, completed from reference TRBV7-2 and TRBJ2-3, reads GAGVSQSPSNKVTEKGKDVELRCDPISGHTALYWYRQSLGQGLEFLIYFQGNSAPDKSGLPSDRFSAERTGGSVSTLTIQRTQQEDSAVYLCASSYSGLTDTQYFGPGTRLTVL.

CDR3 nucleotides: TGTGCCAGCTCACCCGGACTAAATCAGCCCCAGCATTTT. It codes for CASSPGLNQPQHF. V and J are TRBV18 and TRBJ1-5; D is unresolved. Germline V CDR1 and CDR2: KGHSH, LQKENI. Trimming pared 3 bases from V and 4 bases from J, leaving 7 bases between. This CDR3 is 13 amino acids long.

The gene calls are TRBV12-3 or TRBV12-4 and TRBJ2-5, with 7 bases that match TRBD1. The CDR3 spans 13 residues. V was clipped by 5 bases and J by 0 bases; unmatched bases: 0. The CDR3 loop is CASSTGDQETQYF. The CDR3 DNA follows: TGTGCCAGCAGTACAGGGGACCAAGAGACCCAGTACTTC.

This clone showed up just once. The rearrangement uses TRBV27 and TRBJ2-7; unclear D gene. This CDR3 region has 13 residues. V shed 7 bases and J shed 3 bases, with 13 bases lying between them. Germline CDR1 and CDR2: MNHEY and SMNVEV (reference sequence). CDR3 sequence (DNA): TGTGCCAGCACCCAGGCTGGAAACTACGAGCAGTACTTC. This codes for CASTQAGNYEQYF.